This T cell receptor beta chain was identified during a study of post-analysis software for immune sequencing data. Study as a whole: In terms of disease course, relapsing-remitting, secondary progressive and progressive-relapsing multiple sclerosis were included.

In the case of this clonotype: Its matching antigen is unknown.

Study results and limitations: Controls significantly exceeded multiple sclerosis patients in normalized Chao1 diversity. By F measure, samples from a shared preparation batch strongly co-clustered. The five TRBV segments detected at higher frequency in patients than in controls included TRBV5-6, TRBV5-1 and TRBV20-1.

This CDR3 is built from 16 residues. Germline assignment: CDR1 KGHDR and CDR2 SFDVKD. The V segment lost 3 bases and the J segment 5 bases; nucleotides outside the gene matches: 9. The library was made from cDNA and included unique molecular identifiers. The T cell input of about 1 to 10 million gave a few hundred thousand cDNA molecules. TCRdb used MiXCR to reprocess the PCR reads, holding one entry per CDR3 protein. The sample lists roughly 620,000 distinct CDR3 sequences, 44% occurring once. The rearrangement links TRBV24-1 to TRBJ2-3, with 8 bases fitting TRBD2. Sequencing was done on a sample of blood. This clonotype was sampled from a girl aged 5-17 years with multiple sclerosis. DNA for the CDR3: TGTGCCACCAGTGATCCGAGCGGGGGCCTCCAAGATACGCAGTATTTT. Translated: CATSDPSGGLQDTQYF.